The 12 T cell receptor beta chains below come from one sample, sequenced in a study of T cell responses to AZD1222 COVID-19 vaccine. Only in-frame clones appear in the TCRdb table, and some are missing; sequencing was by immunoSEQ multiplex PCR. Seen here are approximately 170,000 clones, 87% observed once, and the top ten hold less than 1.3%. This material consisted of peripheral blood, taken 28 days after the second AZD1222 dose. These receptors were taken from an adult who received the AZD1222 COVID-19 vaccine.

J is TRBJ1-2 and V is TRBV5-5; D gene ambiguous. V lost 4 bases and J 8 bases, leaving 12 bases between the germline ends. CDR3 length: 12 residues. CDR1 is SGHKS, CDR2 YYEKEE, per germline (reference sequence). The CDR3: CASSGEGKGYTF. CDR3 sequence (DNA): TGTGCCAGCAGCGGGGAGGGAAAGGGCTACACCTTC. Full variable domain (remainder filled in from reference TRBV5-5 and TRBJ1-2): DAGVTQSPTHLIKTRGQQVTLRCSPISGHKSVSWYQQVLGQGPQFIFQYYEKEERGRGNFPDRFSARQFPNYSSELNVNALLLGDSALYLCASSGEGKGYTFGSGTRLTVV.

V usage is TRBV19 and J usage is TRBJ1-1; D not certain. The CDR3 loop spans 14 amino acids. Trimming stripped 6 bases from V and 5 bases from J, with 16 bases between. Germline-derived CDR1 and CDR2 are LNHDA and SQIVND (reference sequence). This chain's CDR3 is CASSSSHGWTEAFF. The CDR3 DNA follows: TGTGCCAGTAGCTCCTCCCACGGTTGGACTGAAGCTTTCTTT.

The chain combines TRBV9 with TRBJ2-3; D assignment may be TRBD1 or TRBD2 (5 bases each). The CDR3 contains 16 residues. V lost 0 bases and J lost 2, with 13 bases in between. The germline V gene has CDR1 SGDLS and CDR2 YYNGEE. CDR3: CASSVGNGAYTDTQYF. The DNA of the CDR3 is TGTGCCAGCAGCGTAGGAAACGGGGCTTACACAGATACGCAGTATTTT.

The gene calls are TRBV4-2 and TRBJ1-1, with 9 nucleotides matching TRBD1. Germline CDR1 reads LGHNA; CDR2 reads YNFKEQ. The CDR3 is made up of 16 amino acids. V dropped 0 bases and J dropped 5; count of bases not matched to a gene: 7. CDR3 region: CASSQDRGQGWTEAFF. CDR3 DNA: TGTGCCAGCAGCCAAGATAGAGGACAGGGGTGGACTGAAGCTTTCTTT.

The gene calls are TRBV6-5 and TRBJ2-3; 7 bases are shared with TRBD1. The CDR3 consists of 15 residues. In germline, CDR1 is MNHEY, CDR2 SVGAGI. Trimming at V came to 7 bases and at J to 3 bases, leaving 10 bases not matched to a gene. CDR3 sequence (DNA): TGTGCCAGCACCCGGTGGGCAGGGGGAACAGATACGCAGTATTTT. Protein product: CASTRWAGGTDTQYF.

There are a few counts of this clone. V gene TRBV7-8 combines with J gene TRBJ2-3; 10 bases match TRBD2. The CDR3 contains 17 residues. Trimming cost V 5 bases and J 3 bases; bases outside gene matches: 11. Germline V gene lookup returns CDR1 SGHVS and CDR2 FQNEAQ. The CDR3 DNA follows: TGTGCCAGCAGCATCATCTCGACTAGCGGGCCGACAGATACGCAGTATTTT. Its translation is CASSIISTSGPTDTQYF.

The chain combines TRBV5-4 with TRBJ2-7, with D tentatively TRBD1 (5 bases). V was shortened by 0 bases and J by 1 base, with 17 bases between the two germline ends. Germline CDR1 is SGHNT and CDR2 is YYREEE (reference sequence). This CDR3 is 17 amino acids long. The CDR3 DNA reads as TGTGCCAGCAGCTTGGTCATCGGCAGGGCCGGATCCTACGAGCAGTACTTC. This sequence encodes CASSLVIGRAGSYEQYF.

This rearrangement joins TRBV7-9 to TRBJ1-4; tentative D call: TRBD1 (6 bases). The germline gives CDR1 SEHNR, CDR2 FQNEAQ (reference sequence). The CDR3 has 15 residues. With 2 bases removed from V and 7 bases from J, the gap between germline ends came to 14 bases. The CDR3: CASSLKGQGGEKLFF. DNA of the CDR3: TGTGCCAGCAGCTTAAAGGGACAAGGAGGTGAAAAACTGTTTTTT.

This clone showed up just once. The chain joins TRBV30 to TRBJ1-5; the D gene is possibly TRBD1 (6 bases). This CDR3 spans 17 amino acids. CDR1 and CDR2 (germline): GTSNPN, SVGIG (reference sequence). With 2 bases removed from V and 2 bases from J, the gap between germline ends came to 19 bases. The CDR3 spells CAWSPRGGRFGNQPQHF. In DNA, the CDR3 is TGTGCCTGGAGTCCCCGAGGGGGGCGATTCGGCAATCAGCCCCAGCATTTT.

The chain uses TRBV18 and TRBJ2-7; perhaps TRBD2 as D (5 bases). CDR1 is KGHSH and CDR2 is LQKENI in the germline V gene. Trimming took 4 bases from V and 2 from J, leaving 9 bases between them. There are 13 residues in the CDR3. The CDR3 sequence is CASSQSGTYEQYF. In nucleotides, the CDR3 is TGTGCCAGCTCACAGTCCGGGACCTACGAGCAGTACTTC.

The rearrangement uses TRBV6-5 and TRBJ1-5; D remains unclear. Trimming took 8 bases from V and 3 from J, leaving 8 bases between them. Looked up from germline, CDR1 is MNHEY and CDR2 is SVGAGI. The CDR3 spans 12 residues. The CDR3 nucleotides read TGTGCCAGCCGCAGGAACAATCAGCCCCAGCATTTT. Its protein is CASRRNNQPQHF.

The rearrangement links TRBV7-6 to TRBJ1-2, with D tentatively TRBD1 (5 bases). V was clipped by 4 bases and J by 6 bases, with 21 bases between them. The CDR3 runs 16 residues. CDR1 is SGHVS and CDR2 is FNYEAQ in the germline V gene. The CDR3 nucleotides read TGTGCCAGCAGCTCCTTTTGGGACCCGACCTGGGATGGCTACACCTTC. It codes for CASSSFWDPTWDGYTF.